There are a few counts of the clone carrying this T cell receptor beta chain. The assay was immunoSEQ multiplex PCR, and TCRdb's table has in-frame clones only and misses some. The table shows some 210,000 clones, with more than 70% occurring only once. This sample is drawn from a study of blood T cell repertoires in COVID-19. Study at large: Italy, Spain and the United States were the sources of the convalescent and acute COVID-19 samples.

The CDR3 loop spans 15 amino acids. Trimming took 3 bases from V and 4 from J; bases not matched to a gene: 8. The germline V gene has CDR1 DFQATT and CDR2 SNEGSKA (reference sequence). The chain carries TRBV20-1 and TRBJ1-2; TRBD1 aligns across 10 bases. This sequence was found in a man aged 50-60 years with active or convalescent COVID-19. Sequencing was performed on peripheral blood. The CDR3 region is CSASPGTGEGYGYTF. The CDR3 nucleotides read TGCAGTGCTAGTCCCGGGACAGGGGAGGGCTATGGCTACACCTTC.